These 3 T cell receptor beta chains share one sample of origin, sequenced in a study of T cells in women clearing cervical HPV infection. The method was immunoSEQ multiplex PCR; TCRdb's version includes in-frame clones alone and lacks a portion of them. The sample features about 41,000 clones, with 7.6% in its top ten. Sequencing was carried out using blood buffy coat. These receptors were collected from a woman between 18 and 69 years old with a cervical HPV16 infection that either progressed to CIN3+ or cleared (not recorded which).

About this clone itself: Read coverage stops 3 residues before the CDR3 terminus; the germline J gene supplies the remainder. The genes are TRBV5-1 and TRBJ1-2; possibly TRBD1 for D (6 bases). Germline-derived CDR1 and CDR2 are SGHRS and YFSETQ. The CDR3 contains 12 residues. The CDR3 sequence: CASSPQQGYYTF. CDR3 bases read: TGCGCCAGCAGCCCACAACAGGGTTAC. Variable domain in full (rest from reference TRBV5-1 and TRBJ1-2): KAGVTQTPRYLIKTRGQQVTLSCSPISGHRSVSWYQQTPGQGLQFLFEYFSETQRNKGNFPGRFSGRQFSNSRSEMNVSTLELGDSALYLCASSPQQGYYTFGSGTRLTVV.

Comments on this clone: Read data end 3 residues before the CDR3 end; the end is taken from the germline J gene. The chain has TRBV7-9 and TRBJ2-1; D possibly corresponds to TRBD1 (5 bases). Germline V gene lookup returns CDR1 SEHNR and CDR2 FQNEAQ (reference sequence). V lost 4 bases and J 8 bases, leaving 12 bases between the germline ends. The CDR3 loop spans 13 amino acids. The CDR3 is CASSSERGYEQFF. CDR3 bases read: TGTGCCAGCAGCTCCGAAAGGGGATATGAG.

As for this clone: Read sequence stops 3 residues before the CDR3 end, and the germline J gene provides the missing end. The V and J genes are TRBV19 and TRBJ2-1; TRBD1 matches at 8 bases. The CDR3 length is 15 residues. V lost 4 bases, J lost 6 bases, and 8 bases stayed unmatched. Germline loops: CDR1 LNHDA, CDR2 SQIVND (reference sequence). The CDR3 sequence is CASSRRQGSVNEQFF. The DNA read from the CDR3 is TGTGCCAGTAGTAGAAGACAGGGGTCGGTCAATGAG.